The next 25 T cell receptor beta chains were all read from a single sample in a study of graft-versus-host responses after intestinal transplantation (dated by TCRdb to 2020 to 2023). The method behind the library was the immunoSEQ multiplex PCR assay. TCRdb's version of the immuneACCESS table is confined to in-frame rearrangements and falls short of the full clone set. An unresolved V gene accounts for under half of the shortfall where checked; the remainder is of unknown origin. The sample profile shows 20,000 or so clones; 80% to 95% of them were found once. The ten largest clonotypes hold around 1.9% of the sample. The specimen was PBMCs, collected less than 400 days after transplant. All receptors come from a human patient who received an intestinal transplant, so some T cells may come from the graft donor.

V gene TRBV6-1 combines with J gene TRBJ2-7, with 7 bases that match TRBD2. V was clipped by 7 bases and J by 2 bases; unmatched bases: 11. The CDR3 length is 15 residues. The germline V gene encodes CDR1 MNHNS and CDR2 SASEGT. DNA of the CDR3: TGTGCCAGCAAGGAGAAACTAGCGCCACCCTACGAGCAGTACTTC. Translation: CASKEKLAPPYEQYF.

CDR3 DNA: TGTGCCAGCAGTTTATCAAGGACAGGGATAAGCTACGAGCAGTACTTC. Its translation is CASSLSRTGISYEQYF. The V and J genes are TRBV27 and TRBJ2-7; 8 bases map to TRBD1. Germline assignment: CDR1 MNHEY and CDR2 SMNVEV (reference sequence). V shed 0 bases, J shed 3 bases, and the junction held 7 bases outside the gene matches. The length of the CDR3 is 16 residues.

The rearrangement links TRBV5-4 to TRBJ2-7; D not resolved. There are 14 residues in the CDR3. Germline V gives CDR1 SGHNT, CDR2 YYREEE (reference sequence). Trimming removed 1 base at V and 0 bases at J, with 8 bases between. This chain's CDR3 is CASSLNPTSYEQYF. The CDR3, as DNA: TGTGCCAGCAGCTTGAATCCCACCTCCTACGAGCAGTACTTC.

This clone was seen more than once but under ten times. This rearrangement joins TRBV19 to TRBJ1-3; 7 bases are a match to TRBD1. Germline V gives CDR1 LNHDA, CDR2 SQIVND (reference sequence). The CDR3 runs 14 residues. With V trimmed by 6 bases and J by 6 bases, 8 bases remained unmatched. Here the CDR3 DNA reads TGTGCCAGTAGCGAGGGGACAGAGAAAAACACCATATATTTT. This sequence encodes CASSEGTEKNTIYF. Drawing the rest from reference TRBV19 and TRBJ1-3, the complete variable domain is DGGITQSPKYLFRKEGQNVTLSCEQNLNHDAMYWYRQDPGQGLRLIYYSQIVNDFQKGDIAEGYSVSREKKESFPLTVTSAQKNPTAFYLCASSEGTEKNTIYFGEGSWLTVV.

The chain is built from TRBV9 and TRBJ2-1; the match to TRBD2 covers 8 bases. CDR3 length: 15 residues. CDR1 and CDR2 from the germline V gene are SGDLS and YYNGEE. V shed 0 bases, J shed 6 bases, and the junction held 5 bases outside the gene matches. For the CDR3, the DNA is TGTGCCAGCAGCGTAGAAGCGGGAGAGAGCAATGAGCAGTTCTTC. Its protein is CASSVEAGESNEQFF.

J is TRBJ1-2 and V is TRBV5-1, with a tentative D call TRBD1 (6 bases). Deletions cut 2 bases from V and 8 bases from J, with 25 bases between. The V gene's germline CDR1 is SGHRS and CDR2 YFSETQ. The CDR3 loop spans 17 amino acids. This chain's CDR3 is CASSLPRTGAGLEGYTF. CDR3 nucleotides: TGCGCCAGCAGCTTACCCCGAACGGGGGCAGGGCTGGAAGGCTACACCTTC.

Details on this clone: Other DNA sequences in the sample encode the same CDR3. The chain recombines TRBV28 with TRBJ2-3; D perhaps matches TRBD2 (7 bases). CDR3 size: 18 residues. The germline CDR1 and CDR2 sequences are MDHEN and SYDVKM. V lost 7 bases and J lost 4, with 27 bases in between. As DNA, the CDR3 is TGTGCCAGCACTCTTTACGGGGGCGGGGGAGGGCCCCCAGATACGCAGTATTTT. This sequence encodes CASTLYGGGGGPPDTQYF. Drawing the rest from reference TRBV28 and TRBJ2-3, the complete variable domain is DVKVTQSSRYLVKRTGEKVFLECVQDMDHENMFWYRQDPGLGLRLIYFSYDVKMKEKGDIPEGYSVSREKKERFSLILESASTNQTSMYLCASTLYGGGGGPPDTQYFGPGTRLTVL.

The rearrangement links TRBV10-1 to TRBJ1-6, with D perhaps TRBD1 (5 bases). The CDR3 loop spans 15 amino acids. Between the trimmed V and J ends, which lost 6 bases and 6 bases, there was a span of 15 bases. From germline, CDR1 is WNHNN and CDR2 SYGVQD (reference sequence). CDR3 nucleotide sequence: TGCGCCAGCAGCCCCGGGACCGCACTTAATTCACCCCTCCACTTT. This gives the protein CASSPGTALNSPLHF.

The chain carries TRBV6-5 and TRBJ2-7; D is unclear. Trimming stripped 5 bases from V and 1 base from J, with 12 bases between. This CDR3 region has 14 residues. Germline-derived CDR1 and CDR2 are MNHEY and SVGAGI. The CDR3, as DNA: TGTGCCAGCAGTGAAGGGTGGTTTTCCTACGAGCAGTACTTC. Its translation: CASSEGWFSYEQYF.

This chain joins TRBV6-6 and TRBJ2-6; D remains ambiguous. The length of the CDR3 is 15 residues. Germline loops: CDR1 MNHNY, CDR2 SVGAGI (reference sequence). V lost 2 bases and J 3 bases, leaving 8 bases between the germline ends. This CDR3 is CASSYTPVGANVLTF. The CDR3 coding sequence is TGTGCCAGCAGTTACACCCCGGTTGGGGCCAACGTCCTGACTTTC.

The rearrangement joins TRBV6-5 to TRBJ2-2, with a tentative D call TRBD2 (5 bases). The CDR3 is 13 residues long. Germline loops: CDR1 MNHEY, CDR2 SVGAGI. Trimming shortened V by 8 bases and J by 4 bases, and 11 bases separated the two germline ends. The chain's CDR3 is CASHTGSTGELFF. CDR3 bases: TGTGCCAGCCATACGGGATCCACCGGGGAGCTGTTTTTT.

The chain uses TRBV18 and TRBJ1-1, with D possibly TRBD1 on 5 matching bases. Germline V gives CDR1 KGHSH, CDR2 LQKENI. The CDR3 is 13 residues long. V was clipped by 6 bases and J by 2 bases, with 10 bases between them. CDR3 in amino acids: CASSHGGNTEAFF. The DNA of the CDR3 is TGTGCCAGCTCGCACGGGGGAAACACTGAAGCTTTCTTT.

The chain couples TRBV9 to TRBJ2-7, with TRBD1 identical over 8 bases. The germline CDR1 and CDR2 sequences are SGDLS and YYNGEE. V was clipped by 1 base and J by 7 bases; unmatched bases: 7. CDR3 length: 14 residues. This CDR3 is CASSVMITGGEQYF. For the CDR3, the DNA is TGTGCCAGCAGCGTAATGATAACAGGGGGAGAGCAGTACTTC.

The chain combines TRBV6-1 with TRBJ1-5; 8 nucleotides line up with TRBD1. Trimming took 3 bases from V and 4 from J; bases not matched to a gene: 2. Germline CDR1 reads MNHNS; CDR2 reads SASEGT. The CDR3 has 14 residues. The CDR3 reads CASSEGQENQPQHF. Here the CDR3 DNA reads TGTGCCAGCAGTGAGGGACAGGAGAATCAGCCCCAGCATTTT.

The rearrangement joins TRBV2 to TRBJ2-5, with 9 bases aligning to TRBD2. The CDR3 totals 17 residues. V shed 3 bases, J shed 5 bases, and the junction held 13 bases outside the gene matches. Per the germline V gene, CDR1 is SNHLY and CDR2 is FYNNEI. DNA of the CDR3: TGTGCCAGCAGTGAGATTCCCGGCGGGAGGGCCCGTGAGACCCAGTACTTC. Encoded protein: CASSEIPGGRARETQYF.

The chain is built from TRBV6-1 and TRBJ1-2, with a tentative D call TRBD1 (5 bases). V gave up 5 bases and J gave up 4 bases, with 11 bases separating them. Germline CDR1 and CDR2: MNHNS and SASEGT. The CDR3 runs 13 residues. The CDR3 loop is CASSPGGAYGYTF. In nucleotides, the CDR3 is TGTGCCAGCAGTCCTGGAGGGGCCTATGGCTACACCTTC.

V is TRBV6-5 and J is TRBJ2-7, with TRBD1 as a possible D gene (5 bases). Per the germline V gene, CDR1 is MNHEY and CDR2 is SVGAGI. The CDR3 contains 15 residues. Trimming removed 2 bases from V and 4 bases from J, with 15 bases in between. CDR3 sequence (DNA): TGTGCCAGCAGTTACGGTCAGGGTCTGTGGTACGAGCAGTACTTC. Translated: CASSYGQGLWYEQYF.

The chain combines TRBV28 with TRBJ2-3; 16 bases agree with TRBD2. The CDR3 length is 18 residues. Germline CDR1 is MDHEN and CDR2 is SYDVKM. V was clipped by 6 bases and J by 3 bases; unmatched bases: 9. DNA for the CDR3: TGTGCCAGCAGGCTACCGGGACTAGCGGGAGGGCCGACAGATACGCAGTATTTT. Amino acids: CASRLPGLAGGPTDTQYF.

V usage is TRBV5-6 and J usage is TRBJ2-3; D gene unclear. Germline CDR1 and CDR2: SGHDT and YYEEEE. CDR3 length: 13 amino acids. V was pared by 0 bases and J by 4 bases, with 6 bases between. The CDR3 sequence is CASSLALADTQYF. The CDR3 DNA is TGTGCCAGCAGCTTGGCTCTAGCAGATACGCAGTATTTT.

This chain connects TRBV19 to TRBJ2-2; D unclear. The germline V and J ends were trimmed by 6 bases and 6 bases, with 5 bases remaining between them. The germline V gene encodes CDR1 LNHDA and CDR2 SQIVND (reference sequence). The CDR3 consists of 11 residues. CDR3 in DNA: TGTGCCAGTAGCGTCGCCGGGGAGCTGTTTTTT. The encoded protein is CASSVAGELFF.

V gene TRBV28 combines with J gene TRBJ2-1, with 11 bases matching TRBD2. V was pared by 10 bases and J by 4 bases, with 9 bases of the junction left unmatched. The CDR3 length is 15 residues. The germline V gene has CDR1 MDHEN and CDR2 SYDVKM. Written as DNA, the CDR3 is TGTGCCACCAATCAAATAGCGGGAGGGTACAATGAGCAGTTCTTC. It codes for CATNQIAGGYNEQFF.

The chain recombines TRBV29-1 with TRBJ2-7, with D possibly being TRBD1 or TRBD2 (5 bases each). Germline-derived CDR1 and CDR2 are SQVTM and ANQGSEA. V lost 4 bases, J lost 3 bases, and 7 bases lay in between. This CDR3 has 11 residues. The DNA for the CDR3 is TGCAGCGTTGGGGGGAACTACGAGCAGTACTTC. This gives the protein CSVGGNYEQYF.

This rearrangement joins TRBV5-1 to TRBJ2-5; the D gene is possibly TRBD2 (5 bases). Germline V gene sequence: CDR1 SGHRS, CDR2 YFSETQ. The CDR3 has 16 residues. V gave up 4 bases and J gave up 1 base, with 17 bases separating them. The CDR3 spells CASSPTQVSGQETQYF. The CDR3 bases are TGCGCCAGCAGCCCAACCCAGGTGAGCGGCCAAGAGACCCAGTACTTC.

This rearrangement joins TRBV6-5 to TRBJ1-6; tentative D call: TRBD1 (5 bases). The V and J ends lost 0 bases and 5 bases respectively, with 5 bases between them. Per the germline V gene, CDR1 is MNHEY and CDR2 is SVGAGI. This CDR3 contains 14 residues. This CDR3 reads CASSYSGDNSPLHF. CDR3 in DNA: TGTGCCAGCAGTTACTCAGGGGATAATTCACCCCTCCACTTT.

V usage is TRBV6-5 and J usage is TRBJ1-5; D is perhaps TRBD1 (5 bases). The CDR3 runs to 15 residues. The germline CDR1 and CDR2 sequences are MNHEY and SVGAGI. V shed 4 bases and J shed 4 bases, with 14 bases lying between them. CDR3 sequence reads: CASSLTRDANQPQHF. DNA of the CDR3: TGTGCCAGCAGTTTAACCCGGGACGCGAATCAGCCCCAGCATTTT.